This passage covers 17 T cell receptor beta chains from one sample sequenced in a study of blood T cell repertoires in COVID-19. Measured with immunoSEQ multiplex PCR; TCRdb has only the in-frame clones, and not every one. This table has some 180,000 clones, about 76% appearing once. Sequences were obtained from peripheral blood. The source is a woman between 45 and 65 years old with active or convalescent COVID-19.

The chain has TRBV6-2 or TRBV6-3 and TRBJ2-7; D is undetermined. The germline gives CDR1 MNHEY, CDR2 SVGEGT. The CDR3 length is 16 residues. Trimming stripped 2 bases from V and 0 bases from J, with 14 bases between. CDR3 nucleotide sequence: TGTGCCAGCAGTTACGCTTCGAGACACGGCTCCTACGAGCAGTACTTC. Translated: CASSYASRHGSYEQYF.

This clone has more than one count but fewer than ten. V gene TRBV6-1 combines with J gene TRBJ2-1; 7 bases are a match to TRBD2. V was pared by 1 base and J by 0 bases, with 3 bases of the junction left unmatched. Germline CDR1 and CDR2: MNHNS and SASEGT. CDR3 size: 16 residues. CDR3 coding DNA: TGTGCCAGCAGTGAAGAGTGGGGGGGCTCCTACAATGAGCAGTTCTTC. This gives the protein CASSEEWGGSYNEQFF.

The rearrangement uses TRBV4-3 and TRBJ2-2; 11 bases align to TRBD2. V was pared by 5 bases and J by 6 bases, with 11 bases of the junction left unmatched. The germline gives CDR1 LGHNA, CDR2 YSLEER. The CDR3 has 17 amino acids. This chain's CDR3 is CASSINAASGGPGELFF. For the CDR3, the DNA is TGCGCCAGCAGCATCAACGCGGCTAGCGGGGGGCCCGGGGAGCTGTTTTTT.

The J gene is TRBJ1-1, the V gene TRBV28; D unresolved. This CDR3 has 15 amino acids. Germline V gene data show CDR1 as MDHEN and CDR2 as SYDVKM. V lost 8 bases and J 2 bases, leaving 18 bases between the germline ends. The CDR3 protein is CASSLGVFSNTEAFF. Here the CDR3 DNA reads TGTGCCAGCTCATTGGGAGTCTTCAGTAACACTGAAGCTTTCTTT.

Note on this clone: Different DNA sequences within this sample yield the same CDR3. The chain uses TRBV30 and TRBJ1-2; D possibly corresponds to TRBD1 (5 bases). The germline CDR1 and CDR2 sequences are GTSNPN and SVGIG (reference sequence). Between the trimmed V and J ends, which lost 1 base and 2 bases, there was a span of 8 bases. CDR3 size: 13 residues. The CDR3 DNA reads TGTGCCTGGAGTGATCAGGGAAACTATGGCTACACCTTC. Its protein is CAWSDQGNYGYTF.

The gene calls are TRBV5-8 and TRBJ1-5; 7 bases are shared with TRBD1. This CDR3 contains 15 residues. V lost 0 bases to trimming and J lost 8 bases; unmatched junction nucleotides: 8. Looked up from germline, CDR1 is SGHTS and CDR2 is YDEGEE. CDR3 in amino acids: CASSLGATGKEPQHF. The CDR3 DNA reads TGTGCCAGCAGCTTGGGTGCGACAGGGAAAGAGCCCCAGCATTTT.

The table lists this clone with a few counts. The chain couples TRBV5-8 to TRBJ1-6, with D hard to call. With 4 bases removed from V and 11 bases from J, the gap between germline ends came to 10 bases. Germline V gives CDR1 SGHTS, CDR2 YDEGEE. CDR3 length: 12 residues. The CDR3 region is CASSPTRAPLHF. CDR3 sequence (DNA): TGTGCCAGCAGCCCTACCCGCGCACCCCTCCACTTT.

The chain employs TRBV9 and TRBJ2-3; 10 bases align to TRBD2. From germline, CDR1 is SGDLS and CDR2 YYNGEE. The CDR3 loop spans 16 amino acids. Losses at the gene ends were 4 bases for V and 0 bases for J; bases not matched to a gene: 5. DNA of the CDR3: TGTGCCAGCAGCCCTTTACTAGCGGGGAGCACAGATACGCAGTATTTT. Protein sequence: CASSPLLAGSTDTQYF.

This sequence joins TRBV13 and TRBJ1-6, with D perhaps TRBD1 (6 bases). The CDR3 consists of 14 residues. The V end was cut by 4 bases, the J end by 10 bases, with 14 bases between. The V gene's germline CDR1 is PRHDT and CDR2 FYEKMQ (reference sequence). CDR3: CASSSRQARSPLHF. DNA for the CDR3: TGTGCCAGCAGCTCCCGACAGGCTCGGTCACCCCTCCACTTT.

Only one count was recorded for this clone. The chain couples TRBV2 to TRBJ1-2, with TRBD1 as a possible D gene (6 bases). The CDR3 sequence is 13 residues long. The germline V gene encodes CDR1 SNHLY and CDR2 FYNNEI. The V gene lost 6 bases and the J gene lost 6 bases, with 14 bases spanning the gap. This chain's CDR3 is CASSRINRDGYTF. The CDR3, as DNA: TGTGCCAGCAGCCGTATTAACAGGGATGGCTACACCTTC.

There are a few counts of this clone. The J gene is TRBJ1-2, the V gene TRBV14, with D maybe TRBD1 (6 bases). Germline CDR1 and CDR2: SGHDN and FVKESK. The V and J ends lost 4 bases and 7 bases respectively, with 19 bases between them. The CDR3 consists of 15 residues. CDR3 nucleotide sequence: TGTGCCAGCAGCCTCCTCGCCGGGGGGGGCCGTGGCTACACCTTC. Its translation is CASSLLAGGGRGYTF.

The V and J genes are TRBV10-1 and TRBJ1-5, with a possible D match to TRBD1 (6 bases). The CDR3 length is 17 residues. The germline gives CDR1 WNHNN, CDR2 SYGVQD (reference sequence). V shed 5 bases and J shed 0 bases, with 17 bases lying between them. CDR3 sequence: CASSSLHQGNSNQPQHF. The CDR3 DNA reads as TGCGCCAGCAGTTCCCTCCACCAGGGGAATAGCAATCAGCCCCAGCATTTT.

This clone was found a few times. J is TRBJ1-2 and V is TRBV6-5, with D unclear. Germline loops: CDR1 MNHEY, CDR2 SVGAGI. V was clipped by 0 bases and J by 6 bases, with 8 bases between them. This CDR3 has 13 amino acids. The CDR3 is CASSYSGRDGYTF. CDR3 nucleotides: TGTGCCAGCAGTTACTCGGGTCGGGATGGCTACACCTTC.

The rearrangement joins TRBV11-2 to TRBJ2-1; a weak D match, TRBD2 (5 bases). Trimming removed 3 bases at V and 0 bases at J, with 6 bases between. Germline V gene data show CDR1 as SGHAT and CDR2 as FQNNGV. This CDR3 region has 14 residues. In nucleotides, the CDR3 is TGTGCCAGCAGCTTGGGGAGCTCCTACAATGAGCAGTTCTTC. It codes for CASSLGSSYNEQFF.

V gene TRBV28 combines with J gene TRBJ1-6; 7 bases agree with TRBD1. The CDR3 consists of 16 residues. The germline CDR1 and CDR2 sequences are MDHEN and SYDVKM. V was clipped by 6 bases and J by 0 bases; unmatched bases: 5. The CDR3 loop reads CASSNGQDSYNSPLHF. The CDR3 bases are TGTGCCAGCAGCAACGGACAGGACTCCTATAATTCACCCCTCCACTTT.

The chain couples TRBV29-1 to TRBJ1-1; 11 bases line up with TRBD1. The CDR3 sequence is 12 residues long. CDR1 is SQVTM and CDR2 is ANQGSEA in the germline V gene. The V and J ends lost 6 bases and 7 bases, in that order; junction bases with no gene match: 4. The CDR3 region has the DNA TGCAGCGTCCGGACAGGGGGCGGTGAAGCTTTCTTT. Translating it yields CSVRTGGGEAFF.

The chain recombines TRBV4-1 with TRBJ1-5; 9 bases are shared with TRBD1. V was pared by 1 base and J by 4 bases, with 2 bases of the junction left unmatched. The CDR3 is 15 residues long. Germline CDR1 is MGHRA and CDR2 is YSYEKL. The CDR3 DNA follows: TGCGCCAGCAGCCAAGGGACAGGGGATAATCAGCCCCAGCATTTT. This gives the protein CASSQGTGDNQPQHF.